The 27 T cell receptor beta chains presented below share a single source sample, sequenced in a study of blood T cells in healthy people across ages. Sample-barcoded 5' priming and a J-beta primer mix drove a second PCR of roughly 6 to 12 cycles. TCRdb independently ran MiXCR on the 5' RACE reads; one entry per CDR3 protein. Found here are around 800,000 distinct CDR3 sequences, about 26% of them singletons; the top ten hold around 3%. This sample was shared with a second study, whose subject was T cells of mothers and their children.

Sequencing input: blood. The origin of the receptors is a boy aged 5 to 17 in good health.

CDR3 sequence (DNA): TGTGCCACCAGTGACCTGCTGACCAGACAAGGGCAGTACTTC. It codes for CATSDLLTRQGQYF. The chain employs TRBV24-1 and TRBJ2-7; D remains unclear. V was clipped by 4 bases and J by 9 bases, with 18 bases between them. CDR1 KGHDR and CDR2 SFDVKD come from the germline V gene. The CDR3 consists of 14 residues.

This chain connects TRBV6-5 to TRBJ1-2; maybe TRBD1 (5 bases). Germline lookup yields CDR1 MNHEY and CDR2 SVGAGI. The V and J ends lost 2 bases and 2 bases respectively, with 18 bases between them. CDR3 size: 17 residues. The DNA of the CDR3 is TGTGCCAGCAGTTACGCGAGGACATACCGGGCGAACTATGGCTACACCTTC. It is translated as CASSYARTYRANYGYTF.

This clonotype was observed a few times. V and J are TRBV20-1 and TRBJ1-1; D gene unclear. Deletions cut 4 bases from V and 2 bases from J, with 8 bases between. The germline gives CDR1 DFQATT, CDR2 SNEGSKA (reference sequence). This CDR3 comprises 12 residues. The DNA for the CDR3 is TGCAGTGCTAACCGCCGAAACACTGAAGCTTTCTTT. Translation: CSANRRNTEAFF.

V is TRBV20-1 and J is TRBJ1-5, with 7 bases matching TRBD1. J lost 8 bases, V lost 6 bases, and 10 bases had no gene match. CDR1 is DFQATT, CDR2 SNEGSKA, per germline (reference sequence). The CDR3 consists of 13 residues. CDR3 sequence (DNA): TGCAGTGCCAGGGACAGCGTCCACGAGCCCCAGCATTTT. It encodes CSARDSVHEPQHF.

The V gene is TRBV3-1, the J gene TRBJ1-6; D is unclear. This CDR3 comprises 12 residues. Per germline, CDR1 LGHDT and CDR2 YNNKEL (reference sequence). The V gene lost 3 bases and the J gene lost 15 bases, with 12 bases spanning the gap. This CDR3 reads CASSHSGLLLHF. CDR3 bases: TGTGCCAGCAGCCATAGTGGGTTACTCCTCCACTTT.

This clonotype was seen more than once but under ten times. The chain combines TRBV7-9 with TRBJ2-3; the D is unclear. Germline-derived CDR1 and CDR2 are SEHNR and FQNEAQ (reference sequence). The V gene lost 2 bases and the J gene lost 7 bases, with 7 bases spanning the gap. The length of the CDR3 is 12 residues. The CDR3 region is CASSLITYTQYF. Written as DNA, the CDR3 is TGTGCCAGCAGCTTAATAACCTATACGCAGTATTTT.

This clonotype appeared a few times. The chain has TRBV7-3 and TRBJ1-6, with a tentative D call TRBD1 (5 bases). In germline, CDR1 is SGHTA, CDR2 FQGTGA. This CDR3 has 16 residues. The V end lost 1 base, the J end lost 4 bases, and 11 bases lay between the germline ends. The CDR3 DNA reads TGTGCCAGCAGCTTAAGGCGGCAGGGTTATAATTCACCCCTCCACTTT. Residues: CASSLRRQGYNSPLHF.

This sequence joins TRBV9 and TRBJ1-2; the D is unclear. Germline values: CDR1 SGDLS, CDR2 YYNGEE. This CDR3 has 15 amino acids. V was trimmed by 0 bases and J by 4 bases, leaving 13 bases between them. CDR3: CASSVDGVGFYGYTF. For the CDR3, the DNA is TGTGCCAGCAGCGTAGATGGGGTTGGATTCTATGGCTACACCTTC.

This rearrangement joins TRBV4-1 to TRBJ2-5; no firm D call. The germline CDR1 and CDR2 sequences are MGHRA and YSYEKL. The germline V and J ends were trimmed by 3 bases and 3 bases, with 11 bases remaining between them. The CDR3 is 14 amino acids. The CDR3 nucleotides are TGCGCCAGCAGCCACCGGGCCGCGAAAGAGACCCAGTACTTC. Translation: CASSHRAAKETQYF.

This clonotype occurred a few times. The J gene is TRBJ2-1, the V gene TRBV4-2, with D maybe TRBD1 (5 bases). Trimming shortened V by 0 bases and J by 0 bases, and 12 bases separated the two germline ends. This CDR3 has 17 residues. Per the germline V gene, CDR1 is LGHNA and CDR2 is YNFKEQ. The CDR3 DNA is TGTGCCAGCAGCCAAGAAGGGGTCGCGAGCTCCTACAATGAGCAGTTCTTC. Protein sequence: CASSQEGVASSYNEQFF.

The chain is built from TRBV20-1 and TRBJ2-4; D might be TRBD1 (6 bases). The CDR3 extends over 14 amino acids. V was cut by 2 bases and J by 6 bases, with 14 bases left in between. Germline CDR1 and CDR2: DFQATT and SNEGSKA (reference sequence). In nucleotides, the CDR3 is TGCAGTGCTAGACCCCCTGGACAGCCAAACATTCAGTACTTC. Amino acid sequence: CSARPPGQPNIQYF.

The gene calls are TRBV27 and TRBJ2-5, with D unclear. Germline V CDR1 and CDR2: MNHEY, SMNVEV (reference sequence). Trimming removed 1 base from V and 3 bases from J, with 9 bases in between. This CDR3 is 14 amino acids long. The CDR3 sequence is CASSLLGRKETQYF. Here the CDR3 DNA reads TGTGCCAGCAGTTTATTAGGACGCAAAGAGACCCAGTACTTC.

This chain joins TRBV29-1 and TRBJ1-5; 7 positions match TRBD1. The CDR3 is 13 residues long. V lost 4 bases to trimming and J lost 4 bases; unmatched junction nucleotides: 4. Germline V gene sequence: CDR1 SQVTM, CDR2 ANQGSEA. The DNA of the CDR3 is TGCAGCGTTGTTTCAGGGGGAAATCAGCCCCAGCATTTT. Encoded protein: CSVVSGGNQPQHF. Based on the CDR3 plus reference TRBV29-1 and TRBJ1-5, the full variable domain is SAVISQKPSRDICQRGTSLTIQCQVDSQVTMMFWYRQQPGQSLTLIATANQGSEATYESGFVIDKFPISRPNLTFSTLTVSNMSPEDSSIYLCSVVSGGNQPQHFGDGTRLSIL.

This clonotype was seen only a few times. V gene TRBV28 combines with J gene TRBJ1-3; D gene ambiguous. Trimming shortened V by 7 bases and J by 4 bases, and 14 bases separated the two germline ends. Germline V gives CDR1 MDHEN, CDR2 SYDVKM. The CDR3 covers 14 residues. CDR3 loop: CASTQAGSGNTIYF. The CDR3, as DNA: TGTGCCAGCACCCAGGCGGGCTCGGGAAACACCATATATTTT.

This chain connects TRBV7-2 to TRBJ2-5, with a weak D call TRBD1 (6 bases). Germline CDR1 and CDR2: SGHTA and FQGNSA. The V gene lost 2 bases and the J gene lost 2 bases, with 9 bases spanning the gap. CDR3 length: 14 amino acids. For the CDR3, the DNA is TGTGCCAGCAGCTTATGGCAGGGGCAAGAGACCCAGTACTTC. Residues: CASSLWQGQETQYF.

The rearrangement uses TRBV7-9 and TRBJ1-4, with TRBD1 matching over 10 bases. The V and J ends lost 5 bases and 6 bases, in that order; junction bases with no gene match: 6. The CDR3 extends over 15 amino acids. Germline-derived CDR1 and CDR2 are SEHNR and FQNEAQ (reference sequence). The CDR3 DNA reads TGTGCCAGCAGCCGGGGACAGGGGACGGATGAAAAACTGTTTTTT. Residues: CASSRGQGTDEKLFF.

The V gene is TRBV24-1, the J gene TRBJ2-1; 11 bases are a match to TRBD2. V was clipped by 4 bases and J by 2 bases; unmatched bases: 3. Germline lookup yields CDR1 KGHDR and CDR2 SFDVKD. This CDR3 is built from 16 residues. CDR3 nucleotide sequence: TGTGCCACCAGTGACTGGACTAGCGGGCCCTACAATGAGCAGTTCTTC. Translating it yields CATSDWTSGPYNEQFF.

The rearrangement joins TRBV2 to TRBJ2-7; 7 positions agree with TRBD2. The DNA end lines up better with TRBJ2-5; the J call may be wrong. CDR3 length: 16 residues. Germline V gene data show CDR1 as SNHLY and CDR2 as FYNNEI. The CDR3 region is CASSEARGSQQETQYF. The DNA for the CDR3 is TGTGCCAGCAGTGAAGCGCGGGGGAGTCAACAAGAGACCCAGTACTTC.

This clonotype was observed a handful of times. The chain combines TRBV7-9 with TRBJ1-5; 7 bases match TRBD1. Losses at the gene ends were 4 bases for V and 7 bases for J; bases not matched to a gene: 7. The CDR3 runs to 14 residues. Germline-derived CDR1 and CDR2 are SEHNR and FQNEAQ (reference sequence). In nucleotides, the CDR3 is TGTGCCAGCAGCTCGACAGGGCTCGGGCAGCCCCAGCATTTT. Translating it yields CASSSTGLGQPQHF.

The chain joins TRBV2 to TRBJ2-1; possible D gene TRBD1, 6 bases. CDR1 is SNHLY, CDR2 FYNNEI, per germline. The V end lost 7 bases, the J end lost 0 bases, and 19 bases lay between the germline ends. This CDR3 is built from 17 residues. The DNA of the CDR3 is TGTGCCAGCACGGGCGACTATGGGGGCGGCTCCTACAATGAGCAGTTCTTC. Protein product: CASTGDYGGGSYNEQFF.

This clonotype was recorded only once. This chain joins TRBV5-1 and TRBJ1-2, with no clear D. Germline assignment: CDR1 SGHRS and CDR2 YFSETQ. This CDR3 has 13 amino acids. V shed 2 bases and J shed 6 bases, with 11 bases lying between them. CDR3 residues: CASSLAGDNGYTF. CDR3 bases: TGCGCCAGCAGCTTAGCGGGTGATAATGGCTACACCTTC.

The V and J genes are TRBV20-1 and TRBJ2-1; unclear D gene. CDR3 size: 15 residues. V lost 6 bases and J lost 0, with 15 bases in between. Germline CDR1 reads DFQATT; CDR2 reads SNEGSKA (reference sequence). CDR3 sequence (DNA): TGCAGTGCCAGACCGATCGCGGCCTCCTACAATGAGCAGTTCTTC. It yields the protein CSARPIAASYNEQFF.

This clonotype showed up just a few times. Here the CDR3 reads CASSSIMRVDSPLHF. CDR3 sequence (DNA): TGTGCCAGCAGTTCAATCATGAGGGTAGATTCACCCCTCCACTTT. The chain joins TRBV12-3 or TRBV12-4 to TRBJ1-6; D gene ambiguous. The CDR3 covers 15 residues. Trimming took off 4 bases at V and 8 bases at J, with 15 bases between the two ends.

This clonotype was seen ten or more times. V gene TRBV2 combines with J gene TRBJ2-7, with D possibly called TRBD1 or TRBD2 (5 bases each). The V gene's germline CDR1 is SNHLY and CDR2 FYNNEI. The CDR3 contains 14 residues. V gave up 8 bases and J gave up 5 bases, with 19 bases separating them. CDR3 protein: CASFGGREPHEQYF. The CDR3 DNA sequence: TGTGCCAGCTTTGGAGGCAGGGAGCCCCACGAGCAGTACTTC.

This rearrangement joins TRBV20-1 to TRBJ2-1; 9 bases are a match to TRBD2. V trimming: 4 bases; J trimming: 3 bases; junction bases outside the gene matches: 4. The germline gives CDR1 DFQATT, CDR2 SNEGSKA (reference sequence). The CDR3 contains 14 residues. Here the CDR3 DNA reads TGCAGTGCTACCAGCGGGGGGATCTACAATGAGCAGTTCTTC. This gives the protein CSATSGGIYNEQFF.

This clonotype turned up a few times. The chain has TRBV29-1 and TRBJ2-1; D might be TRBD2 (6 bases). Trimming took 7 bases from V and 6 from J, leaving 13 bases between them. The CDR3 spans 12 residues. From germline, CDR1 is SQVTM and CDR2 ANQGSEA. The DNA for the CDR3 is TGCAGCGCAACGGGACTCCCCAATGAGCAGTTCTTC. Its translation is CSATGLPNEQFF.

V and J are TRBV7-6 and TRBJ2-7; 8 bases line up with TRBD2. This CDR3 has 15 amino acids. Per the germline V gene, CDR1 is SGHVS and CDR2 is FNYEAQ. V shed 1 base and J 5 bases; nucleotides not matched to a gene: 7. The CDR3 DNA is TGTGCCAGCAGCTTAGGTTCGGGGGGGGTCAACGAGCAGTACTTC. It codes for CASSLGSGGVNEQYF.